A single sample is the source of the 8 T cell receptor beta chains below, sequenced in a study of metastatic and nonmetastatic thyroid tumors. TCRdb re-called clones from the PCR reads using MiXCR. The sample has tens of thousands of clones; approximately 15% are singletons. None of the patients had undergone any treatment ahead of thyroid surgery. The sequenced sample consisted of blood. The receptors originated from a female donor with papillary thyroid cancer or a benign thyroid nodule (not recorded which). Some clones in this sample may be carry-over from other donors' samples.

The table lists this clone with a few counts. The CDR3 reads CASSNEWGGYGYTF. In nucleotides, the CDR3 is TGTGCCAGCAGCAATGAATGGGGTGGCTATGGCTACACCTTC. V is TRBV3-1 and J is TRBJ1-2; D is uncertain. Germline CDR1 and CDR2: LGHDT and YNNKEL (reference sequence). V shed 5 bases and J shed 4 bases, with 14 bases lying between them. The CDR3 spans 14 residues.

In this sample, this clone turned up many times. The gene calls are TRBV5-4 and TRBJ1-4; D unresolved. The CDR3 has 14 amino acids. The V end was cut by 6 bases, the J end by 11 bases, with 20 bases between. Germline V lookup: CDR1 SGHNT, CDR2 YYREEE (reference sequence). CDR3 in DNA: TGTGCCAGCACCTTAGATACAGAACCGGAGAAACTGTTTTTT. Protein: CASTLDTEPEKLFF.

This clone was seen a few times. V is TRBV28 and J is TRBJ2-3; 7 nucleotides align to TRBD1. With V trimmed by 2 bases and J by 5 bases, 4 bases remained unmatched. Germline values: CDR1 MDHEN, CDR2 SYDVKM. The CDR3 sequence is 14 residues long. Here the CDR3 reads CASSLEGAEDTQYF. The CDR3 DNA sequence: TGTGCCAGCAGTTTAGAGGGGGCCGAAGATACGCAGTATTTT.

The table lists this clone with many counts. V usage is TRBV28 and J usage is TRBJ2-5; 8 positions agree with TRBD2. The CDR3 runs 15 residues. From germline, CDR1 is MDHEN and CDR2 SYDVKM. Trimming removed 5 bases from V and 5 bases from J; junction bases left unmatched: 10. The CDR3 bases are TGTGCCAGCAGTCTAACTAGAGAGCGGGGGGAGACCCAGTACTTC. Translated: CASSLTRERGETQYF. The variable domain in full, completed from reference TRBV28 and TRBJ2-5, reads DVKVTQSSRYLVKRTGEKVFLECVQDMDHENMFWYRQDPGLGLRLIYFSYDVKMKEKGDIPEGYSVSREKKERFSLILESASTNQTSMYLCASSLTRERGETQYFGPGTRLLVL.

The rearrangement uses TRBV4-1 and TRBJ1-4; no definite D call. CDR3 length: 15 amino acids. CDR1 MGHRA and CDR2 YSYEKL come from the germline V gene. For the CDR3, the DNA is TGCAACAGCAGCCTCGCCGGGCCGGATAATGAAAAACTGTTTTTT. Translating it yields CNSSLAGPDNEKLFF.

This clone was seen many times. This rearrangement joins TRBV12-3 or TRBV12-4 to TRBJ2-7, with a tentative D call TRBD2 (7 bases). The CDR3 is 15 amino acids. V lost 5 bases and J 0 bases, leaving 14 bases between the germline ends. This chain's CDR3 is CASSKGGVTSYEQYF. The CDR3 DNA reads as TGTGCCAGCAGTAAAGGGGGGGTCACCTCCTACGAGCAGTACTTC.

This clone was recorded at least ten times. In DNA form, the CDR3 reads TGTGCCAGCAGCGCAGGGGGCTATAATCAGCCCCAGCATTTT. Protein: CASSAGGYNQPQHF. This sequence joins TRBV4-2 and TRBJ1-5, with 8 bases fitting TRBD1. The junction had 4 bases not matched to a gene; V was cut back by 5 bases and J by 4 bases. Looked up from germline, CDR1 is LGHNA and CDR2 is YNFKEQ. This CDR3 is 14 amino acids long.

This clone was recorded at least ten times. The chain links TRBV19 to TRBJ1-2; D not certain. Trimming removed 7 bases from V and 0 bases from J, with 6 bases in between. Per the germline V gene, CDR1 is LNHDA and CDR2 is SQIVND (reference sequence). The CDR3 extends over 12 amino acids. The CDR3 is CASTQTNYGYTF. In nucleotides, the CDR3 is TGTGCCAGTACTCAGACTAACTATGGCTACACCTTC. The complete variable domain, with remaining parts taken from reference TRBV19 and TRBJ1-2, reads DGGITQSPKYLFRKEGQNVTLSCEQNLNHDAMYWYRQDPGQGLRLIYYSQIVNDFQKGDIAEGYSVSREKKESFPLTVTSAQKNPTAFYLCASTQTNYGYTFGSGTRLTVV.